This TCR beta chain was obtained from a study of blood T cell repertoires in COVID-19 (dated by TCRdb to the early 2020s). Broadly, across the study: Collaborator samples came from the United States, Italy and Spain and covered acute and convalescent phases of COVID-19. The sample metadata nearly always contained a de-identified subject ID, COVID-19 status, age in years and sex. Where available, HLA class I and class II types were taken from metadata supplied by the sample provider and were not determined by assay-based typing. Samples came from the ongoing ImmuneRACE study (first 160 participants) plus 1,254 subjects from 6 global collaborators. Deeply sampled blood TCRbeta repertoires from subjects exposed to, actively infected with, or recovered from COVID-19 were included in the dataset. The prospective study material was composed of cDNA or gDNA derived from T cells, B-cell-depleted T cells, or PBMCs. The repertoires were released in a freely available public database meant as a resource for research on the immune response to SARS-CoV-2. Paper-wide results and their limitations: The amount of clinical and demographic metadata varied by source and participant and was provided uncurated.

Whole blood was collected in K2EDTA tubes by collaborating institutions according to the institutions' own protocols. Collaborator samples were shipped for TCRbeta analysis as frozen whole blood, isolated PBMCs, or DNA extracted from either sample type. The immunoSEQ Assay, a bias-controlled multiplex PCR, was used to amplify TCRbeta CDR3 regions from genomic DNA. As for the authors' bioinformatics: The number of nucleated cells in each sample was estimated by amplification of reference gene primers within the assay. Sequence reads were collapsed and filtered to measure the absolute abundance of every unique TCRbeta CDR3 rearrangement. For each sample, productive Simpson clonality was calculated as the square root of Simpson's diversity index across productive rearrangements. TCRdb provides this immuneACCESS table in a form limited to in-frame rearrangements. Some clones are lacking; in checked studies, under half of them reflect an unresolved V gene, and why the rest are absent is not known. The V and J calls and clone size are taken from that table; D and trimming were inferred from the DNA. The sample yields 50,000 to 65,000 clones; around 89% were counted once. The leading ten clones occupy about 3.9% of the sample.

A word on this clone: Its antigen has not been determined. No base quality information exists; no much larger clone differs at one position.

The sample comprised peripheral blood. The TCR originated in a human donor in a cohort sampled during active COVID-19.

CDR3 sequence: CASSSGQYEKLFF. The DNA is as follows: TGTGCCAGCAGCTCAGGACAGTATGAAAAACTGTTTTTT. The chain uses TRBV12-3 or TRBV12-4 and TRBJ1-4, and perhaps TRBD1 as D gene, on 6 matching bases. CDR3 length: 13 amino acids, cysteine to phenylalanine. Of the read, only the CDR3 DNA is kept; its 39 bases are in frame from base 1. V drops 6 bases and J drops 6 bases, leaving 11 bases in between.